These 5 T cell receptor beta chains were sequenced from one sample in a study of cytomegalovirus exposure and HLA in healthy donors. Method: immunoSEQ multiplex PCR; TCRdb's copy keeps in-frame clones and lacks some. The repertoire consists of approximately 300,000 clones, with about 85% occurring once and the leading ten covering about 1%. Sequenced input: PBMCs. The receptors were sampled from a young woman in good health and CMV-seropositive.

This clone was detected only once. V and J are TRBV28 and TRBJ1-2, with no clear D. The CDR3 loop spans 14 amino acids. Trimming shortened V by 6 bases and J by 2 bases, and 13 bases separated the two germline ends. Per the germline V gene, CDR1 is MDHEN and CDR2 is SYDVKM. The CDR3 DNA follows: TGTGCCAGCAGCGAGGGCCTGCTAAACTATGGCTACACCTTC. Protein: CASSEGLLNYGYTF.

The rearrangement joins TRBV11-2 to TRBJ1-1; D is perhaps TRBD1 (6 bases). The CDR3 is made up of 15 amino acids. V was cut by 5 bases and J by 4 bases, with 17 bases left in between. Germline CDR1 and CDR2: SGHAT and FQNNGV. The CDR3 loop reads CASSPITGLGTEAFF. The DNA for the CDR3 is TGTGCCAGCAGCCCTATAACAGGGTTAGGCACTGAAGCTTTCTTT.

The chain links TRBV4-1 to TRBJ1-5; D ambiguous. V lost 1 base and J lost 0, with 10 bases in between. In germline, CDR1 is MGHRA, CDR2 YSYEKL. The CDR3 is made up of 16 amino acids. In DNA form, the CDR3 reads TGCGCCAGCAGCCAAGCGGCAGCTTATAGCAATCAGCCCCAGCATTTT. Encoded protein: CASSQAAAYSNQPQHF.

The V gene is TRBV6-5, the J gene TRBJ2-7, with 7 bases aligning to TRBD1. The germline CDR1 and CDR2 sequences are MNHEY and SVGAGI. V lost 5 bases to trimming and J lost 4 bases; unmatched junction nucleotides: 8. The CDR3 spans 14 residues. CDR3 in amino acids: CASSQQGTDYEQYF. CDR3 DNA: TGTGCCAGCAGTCAACAAGGGACAGATTACGAGCAGTACTTC.

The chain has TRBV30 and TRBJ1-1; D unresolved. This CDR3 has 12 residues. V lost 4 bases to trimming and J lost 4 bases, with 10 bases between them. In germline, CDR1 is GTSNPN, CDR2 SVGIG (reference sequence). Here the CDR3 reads CAWTRFGTEAFF. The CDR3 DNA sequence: TGTGCCTGGACCAGGTTCGGCACTGAAGCTTTCTTT.